The 27 T cell receptor beta chains reported below all come from one sample, sequenced in a study of cytomegalovirus exposure and HLA in healthy donors. Assay: immunoSEQ multiplex PCR; the TCRdb copy retains only in-frame clones and omits some. The data hold 150,000 to 180,000 clones, with around 84% observed a single time. The sequencing sample was made of PBMCs. These receptor sequences come from a human donor in good health.

The V gene is TRBV7-2, the J gene TRBJ1-2; tentatively, D is TRBD1 (5 bases). There are 14 residues in the CDR3. With 5 bases removed from V and 2 bases from J, the gap between germline ends came to 12 bases. Germline V gene sequence: CDR1 SGHTA, CDR2 FQGNSA. The CDR3, as DNA: TGTGCCAGCAGCCTCCCGCCAGGGAACTATGGCTACACCTTC. It encodes CASSLPPGNYGYTF.

This chain connects TRBV13 to TRBJ1-1, with D perhaps TRBD1 (5 bases). CDR1 and CDR2 from the germline V gene are PRHDT and FYEKMQ (reference sequence). Deletions cut 0 bases from V and 0 bases from J, with 8 bases between. This CDR3 region has 15 residues. The CDR3: CASSLGGTMNTEAFF. Written as DNA, the CDR3 is TGTGCCAGCAGCTTAGGGGGGACTATGAACACTGAAGCTTTCTTT.

The rearrangement links TRBV7-2 to TRBJ2-3; weak D call: TRBD2 (6 bases). CDR1 and CDR2 from the germline V gene are SGHTA and FQGNSA. The germline V and J ends were trimmed by 5 bases and 2 bases, with 14 bases remaining between them. The CDR3 is 15 amino acids. CDR3 sequence (DNA): TGTGCCAGCAGCCCTAAGCGGGTAAACACAGATACGCAGTATTTT. Protein product: CASSPKRVNTDTQYF.

This clone was picked up one time. The rearrangement uses TRBV27 and TRBJ1-4; 11 nucleotides agree with TRBD1. Per germline, CDR1 MNHEY and CDR2 SMNVEV (reference sequence). Trimming removed 5 bases from V and 8 bases from J; junction bases left unmatched: 19. This CDR3 is built from 19 residues. The CDR3 here is CASSKSRKDRGRPREKLFF. CDR3 sequence (DNA): TGTGCCAGCAGTAAAAGTCGTAAGGACAGGGGGCGACCTCGGGAAAAACTGTTTTTT.

The gene calls are TRBV19 and TRBJ2-7, with D tentatively TRBD2 (6 bases). This CDR3 comprises 15 residues. V was pared by 1 base and J by 5 bases, with 15 bases between. CDR1 and CDR2 (germline): LNHDA, SQIVND (reference sequence). The CDR3 spells CASSIALRGSDEQYF. The CDR3 DNA sequence: TGTGCCAGTAGTATAGCGCTACGGGGGTCAGACGAGCAGTACTTC.

The genes are TRBV6-5 and TRBJ1-2, with TRBD1 matching over 7 bases. CDR1 is MNHEY and CDR2 is SVGAGI in the germline V gene. V trimming: 6 bases; J trimming: 3 bases; junction bases outside the gene matches: 7. This CDR3 contains 14 residues. CDR3 loop: CASRVQGSHYGYTF. CDR3 nucleotides: TGTGCCAGCAGGGTACAGGGGTCCCACTATGGCTACACCTTC.

The chain is built from TRBV5-1 and TRBJ2-7; 9 bases align to TRBD1. Germline CDR1 reads SGHRS; CDR2 reads YFSETQ. V was clipped by 0 bases and J by 4 bases; unmatched bases: 8. This CDR3 contains 16 residues. CDR3 protein: CASSLAGTGNNYEQYF. The CDR3 DNA sequence: TGCGCCAGCAGCTTGGCCGGGACAGGGAATAATTACGAGCAGTACTTC. The complete variable domain, with remaining parts taken from reference TRBV5-1 and TRBJ2-7, reads KAGVTQTPRYLIKTRGQQVTLSCSPISGHRSVSWYQQTPGQGLQFLFEYFSETQRNKGNFPGRFSGRQFSNSRSEMNVSTLELGDSALYLCASSLAGTGNNYEQYFGPGTRLTVT.

There are a few counts of this clone. The rearrangement links TRBV6-4 to TRBJ1-2; D might be TRBD1 (5 bases). From germline, CDR1 is MRHNA and CDR2 SNTAGT. The CDR3 is made up of 15 amino acids. Trimming left V 0 bases short and J 6 bases short, with 14 bases between. The CDR3 region is CASSDSPGFRHGYTF. The CDR3 bases are TGTGCCAGCAGTGACTCCCCAGGGTTCCGGCATGGCTACACCTTC.

This clone was counted a single time. The chain uses TRBV15 and TRBJ1-5; D not resolved. The CDR3 runs to 16 residues. The V gene's germline CDR1 is LNHNV and CDR2 YYDKDF (reference sequence). The ends were cut back, 0 bases at V and 0 bases at J, with 9 bases in the middle. The CDR3 nucleotides are TGTGCCACCAGCAGAGAAGTACAGCTTAGCAATCAGCCCCAGCATTTT. It translates to CATSREVQLSNQPQHF.

CDR3 in DNA: TGTGCCACCAGCAGTCGGGGGACTACTTTGGAGACCCAGTACTTC. This codes for CATSSRGTTLETQYF. The rearrangement uses TRBV15 and TRBJ2-5, with TRBD2 matching over 7 bases. Germline CDR1 and CDR2: LNHNV and YYDKDF (reference sequence). The junction had 9 bases not matched to a gene; V was cut back by 3 bases and J by 5 bases. This CDR3 is built from 15 residues.

V gene TRBV5-1 combines with J gene TRBJ1-1; a weak D match, TRBD1 (5 bases). Trimming cost V 0 bases and J 0 bases, with 9 bases left between them. The CDR3 totals 15 residues. In germline, CDR1 is SGHRS, CDR2 YFSETQ. The CDR3 loop is CASSLARQLNTEAFF. CDR3 DNA sequence: TGCGCCAGCAGCTTGGCCCGACAGTTGAACACTGAAGCTTTCTTT.

The gene calls are TRBV28 and TRBJ1-5, with D perhaps TRBD1 (6 bases). Germline-derived CDR1 and CDR2 are MDHEN and SYDVKM. V lost 4 bases and J 3 bases, leaving 19 bases between the germline ends. The CDR3 covers 17 residues. CDR3 protein: CASSYHRRKGDNQPQHF. CDR3 nucleotides: TGTGCCAGCAGTTACCATAGGAGGAAGGGGGACAATCAGCCCCAGCATTTT.

This rearrangement joins TRBV27 to TRBJ2-1; D possibly corresponds to TRBD2 (5 bases). This CDR3 contains 16 residues. V was trimmed by 2 bases and J by 4 bases, leaving 15 bases between them. CDR1 is MNHEY, CDR2 SMNVEV, per germline (reference sequence). The CDR3 region is CASSLLSGLGYNEQFF. DNA for the CDR3: TGTGCCAGCAGTTTACTTTCAGGACTGGGGTACAATGAGCAGTTCTTC.

This sequence joins TRBV10-1 and TRBJ2-3; no reliable D call. With 5 bases removed from V and 5 bases from J, the gap between germline ends came to 17 bases. CDR3 size: 15 residues. Germline V gives CDR1 WNHNN, CDR2 SYGVQD (reference sequence). CDR3 sequence: CASSTGSLLGDTQYF. The CDR3 nucleotides are TGCGCCAGCAGTACCGGGTCCCTATTGGGAGATACGCAGTATTTT.

This clone has more than one count but fewer than ten. The genes are TRBV28 and TRBJ1-3, with TRBD1 identical over 8 bases. The CDR3 length is 13 residues. CDR1 is MDHEN, CDR2 SYDVKM, per germline. J was trimmed by 3 bases and V by 7 bases; bases with no gene match: 2. The CDR3 DNA reads TGTGCCAGCATTGACAGGGGTGGAAACACCATATATTTT. Protein: CASIDRGGNTIYF.

The gene calls are TRBV9 and TRBJ1-5; possibly TRBD1 for D (5 bases). Germline V lookup: CDR1 SGDLS, CDR2 YYNGEE. V lost 4 bases to trimming and J lost 2 bases, with 10 bases between them. The CDR3 has 14 residues. The CDR3 sequence is CASSPGGGNQPQHF. The CDR3 nucleotides are TGTGCCAGCAGCCCAGGAGGGGGCAATCAGCCCCAGCATTTT. The full variable domain, rest sourced from reference TRBV9 and TRBJ1-5, is DSGVTQTPKHLITATGQRVTLRCSPRSGDLSVYWYQQSLDQGLQFLIQYYNGEERAKGNILERFSAQQFPDLHSELNLSSLELGDSALYFCASSPGGGNQPQHFGDGTRLSIL.

The chain links TRBV7-3 to TRBJ1-1, with D possibly TRBD1 on 6 matching bases. The CDR3 spans 13 residues. Germline values: CDR1 SGHTA, CDR2 FQGTGA. The V and J ends lost 5 bases and 11 bases respectively, with 18 bases between them. CDR3 in amino acids: CASSQGRTDAAFF. The CDR3 bases are TGTGCCAGCAGCCAGGGACGGACAGATGCGGCTTTCTTT.

There are a few counts of this clone. This chain joins TRBV6-4 and TRBJ2-2; 9 nucleotides align to TRBD2. Germline CDR1 MRHNA, CDR2 SNTAGT. The CDR3 covers 16 residues. After removal of 2 bases from V and 4 bases from J, the junction contained 5 bases not matched to a gene. CDR3 nucleotide sequence: TGTGCCAGCAGTGACGGGCTAGCGGGAAGCACCGGGGAGCTGTTTTTT. Encoded protein: CASSDGLAGSTGELFF.

The chain combines TRBV7-8 with TRBJ2-7; 7 bases align to TRBD2. Germline V lookup: CDR1 SGHVS, CDR2 FQNEAQ. The CDR3 spans 15 residues. V lost 5 bases and J lost 6; bases outside the gene matches: 13. The CDR3 coding sequence is TGTGCCAGCAGCCCGACTAGCCCCGGAGGAGGCGAGCAGTACTTC. Protein product: CASSPTSPGGGEQYF.

J is TRBJ2-5 and V is TRBV29-1; 10 bases align to TRBD2. Germline CDR1 reads SQVTM; CDR2 reads ANQGSEA. V was clipped by 0 bases and J by 0 bases; unmatched bases: 4. The CDR3 is made up of 16 amino acids. CDR3 protein: CSVEDPTSGYQETQYF. CDR3 DNA: TGCAGCGTTGAAGACCCGACTAGCGGGTACCAAGAGACCCAGTACTTC.

This clone is a singleton in its sample. V and J are TRBV29-1 and TRBJ2-1, with 7 bases aligning to TRBD2. Germline CDR1 is SQVTM and CDR2 is ANQGSEA. CDR3 size: 12 residues. V shed 7 bases and J 6 bases; nucleotides not matched to a gene: 6. In DNA form, the CDR3 reads TGCAGCGGTACTAGCGTGGGCAATGAGCAGTTCTTC. Translated: CSGTSVGNEQFF.

The J gene is TRBJ2-3, the V gene TRBV4-3, with 8 bases identical to TRBD2. Germline assignment: CDR1 LGHNA and CDR2 YSLEER. V lost 1 base, J lost 4 bases, and 1 base stayed unmatched. The CDR3 totals 14 residues. CDR3 in DNA: TGCGCCAGCAGCCAAGCGGGGGGGCCAGATACGCAGTATTTT. Protein sequence: CASSQAGGPDTQYF.

The chain joins TRBV4-1 to TRBJ2-1, with 11 nucleotides matching TRBD2. With 0 bases clipped from V and 7 bases from J, the junction kept 5 bases outside the gene matches. Per germline, CDR1 MGHRA and CDR2 YSYEKL. The CDR3 is 16 residues long. The CDR3 sequence: CASSQDTSGSYNEQFF. CDR3 nucleotides: TGCGCCAGCAGCCAAGATACTAGCGGGAGTTATAATGAGCAGTTCTTC.

The V gene is TRBV5-1, the J gene TRBJ1-2; 7 bases match TRBD1. With V trimmed by 4 bases and J by 1 base, 13 bases remained unmatched. The CDR3 is 17 amino acids. Germline V gene data show CDR1 as SGHRS and CDR2 as YFSETQ. The CDR3 DNA is TGCGCCAGCAGCATAAATCCCGGGACAGCGATTAACTATGGCTACACCTTC. It is translated as CASSINPGTAINYGYTF. Full variable domain (outside the CDR3, taken from reference TRBV5-1 and TRBJ1-2): KAGVTQTPRYLIKTRGQQVTLSCSPISGHRSVSWYQQTPGQGLQFLFEYFSETQRNKGNFPGRFSGRQFSNSRSEMNVSTLELGDSALYLCASSINPGTAINYGYTFGSGTRLTVV.

This rearrangement joins TRBV7-9 to TRBJ1-4, with a tentative D call TRBD1 (5 bases). The CDR3 length is 14 residues. Germline lookup yields CDR1 SEHNR and CDR2 FQNEAQ (reference sequence). Deletions cut 8 bases from V and 0 bases from J, with 10 bases between. The CDR3: CASHWGTTNEKLFF. CDR3 sequence (DNA): TGTGCCAGCCATTGGGGCACAACTAATGAAAAACTGTTTTTT.

This chain joins TRBV6-1 and TRBJ1-2; 8 bases map to TRBD1. The V gene end was trimmed by 6 bases and the J gene end by 5 bases; junction bases not matched to a gene: 8. Germline V gene lookup returns CDR1 MNHNS and CDR2 SASEGT. CDR3 length: 14 residues. The CDR3 coding sequence is TGTGCCAGCAGGACCGGGACAGGCGGGTATGGCTACACCTTC. Its translation is CASRTGTGGYGYTF.

V is TRBV5-1 and J is TRBJ2-5; TRBD2 aligns across 11 bases. V lost 5 bases, J lost 5 bases, and 11 bases stayed unmatched. From germline, CDR1 is SGHRS and CDR2 YFSETQ. The CDR3 has 16 amino acids. The CDR3 sequence: CASRQRLAGGGETQYF. In nucleotides, the CDR3 is TGCGCCAGCAGGCAACGTCTAGCGGGAGGCGGTGAGACCCAGTACTTC.